This is a list of T cell receptor beta chains from one sample in a study of identical twins. Each CDR3 protein gets one entry after TCRdb re-called the 5' RACE reads with MiXCR. The sample comprises 1,800,000 or so distinct CDR3 sequences, roughly 35% of which are singletons, and around 0.25% rests with the top ten. Sequenced material: cord blood. The receptors shown here come from a newborn girl in good health. Each CDR3 is given with its conserved first and last residue. A D gene is named only where the DNA matches it firmly. Clone size is shown for a subset of rows, as once, few, many or a class of expanded clone.

TRBJ2-1 . TRBV9 TRBD2 TGTGCCAGCAGCGTAGGGGGTTTAGCGGGAGCGATAATAGTGGCCCACAATGAGCAGTTCTTC CASSVGGLAGAIIVAHNEQFF
TRBJ1-2 . TRBV5-1 . TGCGCCAGCAGCCCTGACGGGAATGGCTACACCTTC CASSPDGNGYTF
TRBJ2-5 many TRBV10-3 . TGTGCCATCAGTGACCCGGAAAGGGGGTTGGAAGAGACCCAGTACTTC CAISDPERGLEETQYF
TRBJ1-5 . TRBV10-2 . TGCGCCAGCAGTGAGTCGATGGCGAATCAGCCCCAGCATTTT CASSESMANQPQHF
TRBJ1-2 . TRBV29-1 . TGCAGCGTTGAAGATCTAGAGGGGGTGCGAGGGAATGGCTACACCTTC CSVEDLEGVRGNGYTF
TRBJ1-1 once TRBV7-9 TRBD1 TGTGCCAGCAGCAACCGGACAGGCAACACTGAAGCTTTCTTT CASSNRTGNTEAFF
TRBJ1-1 . TRBV5-1 . TGCGCCAACCCCCCGGGGGGCACTGAAGCTTTCTTT CANPPGGTEAFF
TRBJ1-2 few TRBV5-5 . TGTGCCAGCAGCTTCGAGGGGAATAATGGCTACACCTTC CASSFEGNNGYTF
TRBJ2-1 . TRBV27 . TGTGTCAGCAGCCCGGACTACAATGAGCAGTTCTTC CVSSPDYNEQFF
TRBJ2-5 . TRBV11-2 TRBD2 TGTGCCAGCAGCTTAAGGCTAGCGGGAGCCGATGAGCAGTACTTC CASSLRLAGADEQYF
TRBJ2-2 . TRBV12-3/TRBV12-4 . TGTGCCAGCAGTCCCACTCCGAACACCGGGGAGCTGTTTTTT CASSPTPNTGELFF
TRBJ2-1 . TRBV20-1 . TGCAGTGCTAGAGAGGTGGGTCGCTCCTACAATGAGCAGTTCTTC CSAREVGRSYNEQFF
TRBJ1-2 few TRBV6-5 . TGTGCCAGCAGTTATGCAGGGGAGGACTATGGCTACACCTTC CASSYAGEDYGYTF
TRBJ1-5 few TRBV27 . TGTGCCAGCAGTCTAGCTTCCCCTTTCAATCAGCCCCAGCATTTT CASSLASPFNQPQHF